This T cell receptor beta chain was profiled in a study of T cell repertoires in cytomegalovirus infection (dated by TCRdb to between 2019 and 2020). Background on the whole study: Alongside well-studied HLA-B-restricted epitopes, the peptide stimulations were aimed at recently identified HLA-C-restricted CMV epitopes, whose presentation resists viral immunomodulation. Donor HLA type was relevant to the analysis, because carriage of CMV infection together with the matching HLA type was indicated by public TCR beta signatures.

The sample's treatment or condition, from its label and the paper: in vitro stimulation with specific CMV peptide epitopes to enrich CMV-specific T cells. Sequencing was performed on an Illumina HiSeq 1500. TCRdb reanalyzed the raw reads on its own, using fastp at Q25 for trimming and MiXCR for clone calling, and kept in-frame beta chains. A single entry per CDR3 protein holds the most common genes and DNA from its merged rows. Present in this sample are about 350,000 distinct CDR3 sequences, about 35% of which were seen just once. Of the sample, 13% is held by the ten largest clones. CDR1 and CDR2 (SNHLY, FYNNEI) derive from the germline V gene. Measured from the cysteine to the phenylalanine, the CDR3 is 15 residues long. Kept here is only the CDR3 DNA, which spans 45 bases and is read in frame from base 1. The V end loses 2 bases and the J end loses 0 bases, and a stretch of 8 bases separates them.

Comment on this clonotype: Its antigen is still unknown. Nothing much larger sits one base from this clone, and base qualities are not available.

Beyond this particular receptor, the publication reports: The ex vivo response was dominated by HLA-C-restricted CMV-specific TCR beta clonotypes, which also provided the single most frequent clonotype in two of eight donors. In both this cohort and an independent roughly 400-donor cohort, the cumulative frequency of public TCR beta family members distinguished carriers of CMV infection plus the relevant HLA type.

Sequencing used cultured PBMCs, obtained from culture after CMV antigen stimulation. The sequence was obtained from a human donor in good health (CMV status not recorded). Some clones in this sample may be carry-over from other donors' samples. The rearranged segments are TRBV2 and TRBJ1-3, with the D gene not confidently named. This receptor carries the CDR3 CASSERLSSGNTIYF. The DNA is as follows: TGTGCCAGCAGTGAACGCCTGAGCTCTGGAAACACCATATATTTT.